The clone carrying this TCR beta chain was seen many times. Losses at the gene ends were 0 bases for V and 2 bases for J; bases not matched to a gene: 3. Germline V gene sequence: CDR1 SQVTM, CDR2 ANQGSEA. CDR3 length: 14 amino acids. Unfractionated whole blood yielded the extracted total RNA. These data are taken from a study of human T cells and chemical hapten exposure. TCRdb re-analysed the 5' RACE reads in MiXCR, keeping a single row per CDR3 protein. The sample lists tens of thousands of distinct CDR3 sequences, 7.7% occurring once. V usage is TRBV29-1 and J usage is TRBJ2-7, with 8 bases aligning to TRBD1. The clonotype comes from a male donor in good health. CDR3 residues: CSVEDTGGTYEQYF. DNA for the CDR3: TGCAGCGTTGAAGATACAGGGGGTACCTACGAGCAGTACTTC.